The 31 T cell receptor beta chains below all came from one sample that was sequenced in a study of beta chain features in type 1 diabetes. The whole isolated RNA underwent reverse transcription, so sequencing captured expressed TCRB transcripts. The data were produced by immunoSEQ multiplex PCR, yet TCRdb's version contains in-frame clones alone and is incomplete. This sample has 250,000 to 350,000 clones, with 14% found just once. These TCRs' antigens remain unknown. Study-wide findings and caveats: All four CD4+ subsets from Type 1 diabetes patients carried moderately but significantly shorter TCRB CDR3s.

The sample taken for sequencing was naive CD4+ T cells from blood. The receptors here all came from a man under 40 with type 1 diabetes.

CDR3 sequence: CASRGQGDSPGELFF. The CDR3 DNA reads as TGTGCCAGCAGGGGACAGGGAGATTCACCCGGGGAGCTGTTTTTT. The genes are TRBV6-6 and TRBJ2-2, with TRBD1 matching over 9 bases. Germline V gene lookup returns CDR1 MNHNY and CDR2 SVGAGI (reference sequence). CDR3 length equals 15 residues. Unmatched junction bases numbered 8, after V lost 6 bases and J lost 6 bases.

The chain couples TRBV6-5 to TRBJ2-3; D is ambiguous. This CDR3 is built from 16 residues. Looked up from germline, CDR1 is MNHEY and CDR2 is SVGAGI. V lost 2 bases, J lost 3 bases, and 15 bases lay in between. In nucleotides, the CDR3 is TGTGCCAGCAGTTACGCGCCCGTGCTAGTAACAGATACGCAGTATTTT. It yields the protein CASSYAPVLVTDTQYF.

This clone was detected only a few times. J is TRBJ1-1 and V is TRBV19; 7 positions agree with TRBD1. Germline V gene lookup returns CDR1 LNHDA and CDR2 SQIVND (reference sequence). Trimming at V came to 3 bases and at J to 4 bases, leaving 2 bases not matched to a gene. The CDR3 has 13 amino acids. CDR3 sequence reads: CASSMTGITEAFF. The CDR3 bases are TGTGCCAGTAGTATGACAGGGATCACTGAAGCTTTCTTT.

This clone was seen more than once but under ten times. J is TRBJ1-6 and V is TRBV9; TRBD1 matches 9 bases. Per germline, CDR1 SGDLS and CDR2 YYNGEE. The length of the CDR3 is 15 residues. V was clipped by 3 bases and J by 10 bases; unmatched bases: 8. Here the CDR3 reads CASSEQGAGGSPLHF. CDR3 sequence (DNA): TGTGCCAGCAGCGAACAGGGGGCAGGAGGCTCACCCCTCCACTTT.

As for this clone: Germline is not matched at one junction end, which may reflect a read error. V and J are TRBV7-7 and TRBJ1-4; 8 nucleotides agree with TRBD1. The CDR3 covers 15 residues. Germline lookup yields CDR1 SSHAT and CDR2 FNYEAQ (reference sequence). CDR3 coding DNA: TGTGCTAGCAGCTTAGGATCAGGGGGCTCTGAAAAACTGTTTTTT. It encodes CASSLGSGGSEKLFF.

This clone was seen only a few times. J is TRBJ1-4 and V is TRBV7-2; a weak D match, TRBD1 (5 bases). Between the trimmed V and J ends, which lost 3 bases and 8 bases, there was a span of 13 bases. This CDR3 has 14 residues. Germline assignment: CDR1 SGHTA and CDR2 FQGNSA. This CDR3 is CASSFDSRREKLFF. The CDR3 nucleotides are TGTGCCAGCAGCTTCGACAGCCGACGCGAAAAACTGTTTTTT.

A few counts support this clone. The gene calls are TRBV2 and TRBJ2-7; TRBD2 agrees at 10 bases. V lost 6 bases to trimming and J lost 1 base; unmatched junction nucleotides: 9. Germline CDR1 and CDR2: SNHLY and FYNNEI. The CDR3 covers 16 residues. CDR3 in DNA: TGTGCCAGCAGCCGCCCGGGACTAGCGTATTCCTACGAGCAGTACTTC. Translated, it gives CASSRPGLAYSYEQYF.

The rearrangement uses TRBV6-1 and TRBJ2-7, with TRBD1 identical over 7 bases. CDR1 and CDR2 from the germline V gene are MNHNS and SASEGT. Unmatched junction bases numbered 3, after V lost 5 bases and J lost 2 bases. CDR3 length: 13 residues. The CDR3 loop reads CASSPGQTYEQYF. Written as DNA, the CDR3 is TGTGCCAGCAGTCCGGGACAGACCTACGAGCAGTACTTC.

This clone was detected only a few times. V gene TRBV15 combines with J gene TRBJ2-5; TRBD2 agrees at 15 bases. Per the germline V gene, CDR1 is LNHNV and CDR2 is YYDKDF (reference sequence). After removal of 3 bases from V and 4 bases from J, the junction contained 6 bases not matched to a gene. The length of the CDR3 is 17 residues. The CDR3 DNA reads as TGTGCCACCAGCAGCGGACTAGCGGGAGGGCCGGGAGAGACCCAGTACTTC. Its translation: CATSSGLAGGPGETQYF. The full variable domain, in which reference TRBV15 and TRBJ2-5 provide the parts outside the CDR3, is DAMVIQNPRYQVTQFGKPVTLSCSQTLNHNVMYWYQQKSSQAPKLLFHYYDKDFNNEADTPDNFQSRRPNTSFCFLDIRSPGLGDTAMYLCATSSGLAGGPGETQYFGPGTRLLVL.

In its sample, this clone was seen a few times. The CDR3 protein is CATSSRRDSYEQYF. For the CDR3, the DNA is TGTGCCACCAGCAGTAGGCGGGATTCCTACGAGCAGTACTTC. V gene TRBV15 combines with J gene TRBJ2-7; TRBD2 is a possible D gene (6 bases). Germline V gene lookup returns CDR1 LNHNV and CDR2 YYDKDF (reference sequence). The CDR3 loop spans 14 amino acids. Trimming cost V 3 bases and J 1 base, with 10 bases left between them.

The DNA for the CDR3 is TGCGCCAGCAGCGACTCCGGGAAAAGAGAGACCCAGTACTTC. This gives the protein CASSDSGKRETQYF. The rearrangement uses TRBV5-1 and TRBJ2-5, with a possible D match to TRBD2 (5 bases). The length of the CDR3 is 14 residues. V was shortened by 4 bases and J by 4 bases, with 14 bases between the two germline ends. Per germline, CDR1 SGHRS and CDR2 YFSETQ.

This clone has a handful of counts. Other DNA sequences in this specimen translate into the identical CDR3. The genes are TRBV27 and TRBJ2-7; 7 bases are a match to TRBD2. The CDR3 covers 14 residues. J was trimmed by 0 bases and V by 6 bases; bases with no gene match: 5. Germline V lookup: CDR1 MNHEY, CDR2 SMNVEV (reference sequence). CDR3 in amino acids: CASSLRESSYEQYF. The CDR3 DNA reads TGTGCCAGCAGCCTGCGGGAGAGCTCCTACGAGCAGTACTTC.

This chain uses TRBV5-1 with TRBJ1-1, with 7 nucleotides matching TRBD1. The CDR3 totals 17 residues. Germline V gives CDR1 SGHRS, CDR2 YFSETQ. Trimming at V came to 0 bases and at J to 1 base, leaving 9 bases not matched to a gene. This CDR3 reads CASSLVALTGANTEAFF. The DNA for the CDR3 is TGCGCCAGCAGCTTGGTAGCACTCACAGGGGCGAACACTGAAGCTTTCTTT.

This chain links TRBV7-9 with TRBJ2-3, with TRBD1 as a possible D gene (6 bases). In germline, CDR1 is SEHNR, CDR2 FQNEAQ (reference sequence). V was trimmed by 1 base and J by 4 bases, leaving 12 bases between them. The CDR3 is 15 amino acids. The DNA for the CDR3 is TGTGCCAGCAGCTTAGGGGCAGGGGTACCAGATACGCAGTATTTT. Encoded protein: CASSLGAGVPDTQYF.

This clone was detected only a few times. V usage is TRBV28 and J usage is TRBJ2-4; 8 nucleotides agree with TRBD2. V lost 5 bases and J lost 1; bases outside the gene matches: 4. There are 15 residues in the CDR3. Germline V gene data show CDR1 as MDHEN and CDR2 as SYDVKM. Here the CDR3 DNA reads TGTGCCAGCAGTGCCAGCGGGGGTGCCAAAAACATTCAGTACTTC. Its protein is CASSASGGAKNIQYF.

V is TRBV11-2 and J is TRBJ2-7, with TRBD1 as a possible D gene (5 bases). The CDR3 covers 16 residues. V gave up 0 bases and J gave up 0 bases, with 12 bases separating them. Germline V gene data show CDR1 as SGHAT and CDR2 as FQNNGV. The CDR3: CASSLDPQGYSYEQYF. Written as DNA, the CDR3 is TGTGCCAGCAGCTTAGATCCGCAGGGTTACTCCTACGAGCAGTACTTC.

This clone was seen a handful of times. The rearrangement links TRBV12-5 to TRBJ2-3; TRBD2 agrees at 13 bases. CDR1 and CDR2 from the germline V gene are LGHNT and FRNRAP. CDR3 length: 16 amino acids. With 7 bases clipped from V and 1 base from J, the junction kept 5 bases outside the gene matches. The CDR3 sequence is CASAPGLAGGTDTQYF. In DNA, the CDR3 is TGTGCTAGTGCCCCTGGACTAGCGGGAGGCACAGATACGCAGTATTTT.

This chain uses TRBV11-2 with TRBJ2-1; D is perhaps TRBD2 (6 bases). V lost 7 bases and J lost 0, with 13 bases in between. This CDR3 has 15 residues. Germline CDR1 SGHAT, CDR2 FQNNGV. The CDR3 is CASKATGGSYNEQFF. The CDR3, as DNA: TGTGCCAGCAAAGCCACCGGGGGCTCCTACAATGAGCAGTTCTTC.

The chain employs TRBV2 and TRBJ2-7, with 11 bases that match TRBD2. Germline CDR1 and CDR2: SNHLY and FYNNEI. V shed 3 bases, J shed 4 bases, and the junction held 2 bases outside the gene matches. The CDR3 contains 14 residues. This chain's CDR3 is CASSESSGRYEQYF. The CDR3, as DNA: TGTGCCAGCAGTGAGTCTAGCGGGAGGTACGAGCAGTACTTC.

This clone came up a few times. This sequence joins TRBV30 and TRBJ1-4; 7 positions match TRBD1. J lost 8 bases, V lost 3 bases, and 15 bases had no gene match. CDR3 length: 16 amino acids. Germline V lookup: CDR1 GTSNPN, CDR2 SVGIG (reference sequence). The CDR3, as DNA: TGTGCCTGGAGAGAAACCCTCAGGGCCAGGGGGGAAAAACTGTTTTTT. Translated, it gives CAWRETLRARGEKLFF.

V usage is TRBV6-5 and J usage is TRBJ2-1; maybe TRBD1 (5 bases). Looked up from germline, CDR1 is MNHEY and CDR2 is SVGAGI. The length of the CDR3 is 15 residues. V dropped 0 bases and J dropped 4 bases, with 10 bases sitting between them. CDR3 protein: CASSYSWGRYNEQFF. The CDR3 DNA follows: TGTGCCAGCAGTTACTCGTGGGGCAGATACAATGAGCAGTTCTTC.

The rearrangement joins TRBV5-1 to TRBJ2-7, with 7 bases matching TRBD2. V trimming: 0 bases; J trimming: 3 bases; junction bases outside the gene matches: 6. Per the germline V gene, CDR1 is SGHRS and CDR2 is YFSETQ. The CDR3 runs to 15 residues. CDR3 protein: CASSLEGTIIYEQYF. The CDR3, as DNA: TGCGCCAGCAGCTTGGAAGGGACTATAATCTACGAGCAGTACTTC.

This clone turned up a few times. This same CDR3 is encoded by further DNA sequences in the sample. This CDR3 is CSVDRAYGYTF. CDR3 nucleotide sequence: TGCAGCGTCGACAGAGCCTATGGCTACACCTTC. The genes are TRBV29-1 and TRBJ1-2; D possibly corresponds to TRBD1 (5 bases). V gave up 6 bases and J gave up 4 bases, with 9 bases separating them. In germline, CDR1 is SQVTM, CDR2 ANQGSEA. This CDR3 is built from 11 residues.

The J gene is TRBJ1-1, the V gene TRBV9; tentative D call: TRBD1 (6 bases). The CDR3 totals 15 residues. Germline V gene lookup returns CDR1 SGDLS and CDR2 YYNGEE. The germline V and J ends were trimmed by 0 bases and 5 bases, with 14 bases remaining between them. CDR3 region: CASSVGWGRTTEAFF. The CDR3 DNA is TGTGCCAGCAGCGTAGGGTGGGGGCGAACAACTGAAGCTTTCTTT.

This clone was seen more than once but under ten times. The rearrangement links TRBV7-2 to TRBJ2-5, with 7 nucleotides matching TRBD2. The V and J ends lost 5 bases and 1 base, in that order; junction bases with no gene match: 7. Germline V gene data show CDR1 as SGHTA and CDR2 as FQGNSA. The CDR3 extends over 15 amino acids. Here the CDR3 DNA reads TGTGCCAGCAGCCGACTAGCCAGCGTCCAAGAGACCCAGTACTTC. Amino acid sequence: CASSRLASVQETQYF.

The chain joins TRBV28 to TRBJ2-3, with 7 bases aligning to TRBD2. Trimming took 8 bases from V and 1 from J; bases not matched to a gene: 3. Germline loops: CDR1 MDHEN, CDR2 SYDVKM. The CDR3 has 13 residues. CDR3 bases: TGTGCCAGCGTGGGGGGGGGCACAGATACGCAGTATTTT. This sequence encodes CASVGGGTDTQYF.

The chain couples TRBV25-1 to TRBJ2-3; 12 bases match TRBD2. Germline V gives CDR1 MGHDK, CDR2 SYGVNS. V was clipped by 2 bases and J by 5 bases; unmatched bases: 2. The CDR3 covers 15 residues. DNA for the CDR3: TGTGCCAGCAGTGAACCGGGACTAGCGGGAGATACGCAGTATTTT. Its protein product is CASSEPGLAGDTQYF.

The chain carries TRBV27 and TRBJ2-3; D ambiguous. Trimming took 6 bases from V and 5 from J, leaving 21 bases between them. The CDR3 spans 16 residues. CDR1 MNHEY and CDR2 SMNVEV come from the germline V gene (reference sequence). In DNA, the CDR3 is TGTGCCAGCAGCCACCTTGAGCAAGGTCTAGGAGATACGCAGTATTTT. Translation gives CASSHLEQGLGDTQYF.

CDR3 in amino acids: CASRSQGSLNTEAFF. The CDR3 nucleotides read TGTGCCAGCAGATCACAGGGGTCTCTGAACACTGAAGCTTTCTTT. This chain uses TRBV6-4 with TRBJ1-1, with 7 bases identical to TRBD1. The CDR3 loop spans 15 amino acids. Germline lookup yields CDR1 MRHNA and CDR2 SNTAGT. Trimming took 6 bases from V and 0 from J; bases not matched to a gene: 7.

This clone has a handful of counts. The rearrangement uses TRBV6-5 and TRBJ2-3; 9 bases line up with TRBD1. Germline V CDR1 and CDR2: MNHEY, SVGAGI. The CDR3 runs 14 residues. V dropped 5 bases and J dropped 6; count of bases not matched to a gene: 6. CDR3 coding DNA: TGTGCCAGCAGTCGCGGGACAGGGCCCGATACGCAGTATTTT. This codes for CASSRGTGPDTQYF.

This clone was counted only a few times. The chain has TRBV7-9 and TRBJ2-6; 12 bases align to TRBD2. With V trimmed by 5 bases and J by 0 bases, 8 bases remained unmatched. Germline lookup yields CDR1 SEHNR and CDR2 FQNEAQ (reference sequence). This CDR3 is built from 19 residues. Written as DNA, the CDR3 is TGTGCCAGCAGCCCCCGGCTAGCGGGAGGGCCCTCTGGGGCCAACGTCCTGACTTTC. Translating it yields CASSPRLAGGPSGANVLTF.